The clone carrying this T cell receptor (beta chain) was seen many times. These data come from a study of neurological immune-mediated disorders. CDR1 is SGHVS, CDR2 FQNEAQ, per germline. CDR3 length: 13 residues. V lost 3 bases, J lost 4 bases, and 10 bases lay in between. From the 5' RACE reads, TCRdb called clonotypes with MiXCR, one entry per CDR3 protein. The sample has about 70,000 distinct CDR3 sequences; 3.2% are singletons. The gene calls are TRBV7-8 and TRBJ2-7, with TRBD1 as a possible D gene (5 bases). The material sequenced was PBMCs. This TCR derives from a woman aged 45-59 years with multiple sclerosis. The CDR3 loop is CASSFPGSYEQYV. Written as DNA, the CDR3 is TGTGCCAGCAGCTTCCCAGGGTCTTACGAGCAGTACGTC.